These 16 T cell receptor beta chains were sequenced from one sample in a study of a mutant IDH1 vaccine in newly diagnosed glioma. Measured with immunoSEQ multiplex PCR; TCRdb has only the in-frame clones, and not every one. The sample holds about 98,000 clones, approximately 90% seen once. The time point: baseline, week 1 (first vaccination visit). Treatment described: pre-vaccination baseline after standard-of-care therapy. Sequenced here: PBMCs, sampled from a glioma patient treated with radiotherapy, temozolomide or both. Receptors were obtained from a woman between 50 and 59 years old with glioma.

The V and J genes are TRBV19 and TRBJ1-6; TRBD1 matches 8 bases. The length of the CDR3 is 13 residues. The germline CDR1 and CDR2 sequences are LNHDA and SQIVND (reference sequence). V shed 5 bases, J shed 14 bases, and the junction held 8 bases outside the gene matches. The CDR3 here is CASSVSRGRTLHF. The CDR3 DNA reads as TGTGCCAGTAGTGTCAGCAGGGGGCGCACCCTCCACTTT.

The V gene is TRBV27, the J gene TRBJ2-7; the match to TRBD1 covers 7 bases. The V segment lost 3 bases and the J segment 2 bases; nucleotides outside the gene matches: 4. There are 14 residues in the CDR3. Germline CDR1 and CDR2: MNHEY and SMNVEV (reference sequence). For the CDR3, the DNA is TGTGCCAGCAGTTTCTTCGGGACAGCCTACGAGCAGTACTTC. Residues: CASSFFGTAYEQYF.

The V and J genes are TRBV19 and TRBJ2-7; 11 bases agree with TRBD1. The J segment lost 1 base and the V segment lost 4 bases, leaving 12 bases of the junction unmatched. The CDR3 has 18 amino acids. From germline, CDR1 is LNHDA and CDR2 SQIVND (reference sequence). CDR3 nucleotide sequence: TGTGCCAGTAGTACGAGGGACAGGGGGTATCTAGATTCCTACGAGCAGTACTTC. It specifies CASSTRDRGYLDSYEQYF.

The J gene is TRBJ2-7, the V gene TRBV6-6; D call uncertain. Trimming pared 0 bases from V and 3 bases from J, leaving 6 bases between. The length of the CDR3 is 13 residues. Per the germline V gene, CDR1 is MNHNY and CDR2 is SVGAGI (reference sequence). This CDR3 reads CASSYSNFYEQYF. The DNA of the CDR3 is TGTGCCAGCAGTTACTCGAACTTCTACGAGCAGTACTTC.

The CDR3 DNA follows: TGTGCCAGCGAATCGACAGAAGACACCGGGGAGCTGTTTTTT. Translated, it gives CASESTEDTGELFF. V gene TRBV27 combines with J gene TRBJ2-2, with D possibly TRBD1 on 5 matching bases. Germline loops: CDR1 MNHEY, CDR2 SMNVEV (reference sequence). The CDR3 totals 14 residues. The V end was cut by 8 bases, the J end by 3 bases, with 13 bases between.

This clone was seen once. CDR3 loop: CSARAFAQETQYF. Written as DNA, the CDR3 is TGCAGCGCCCGGGCCTTCGCTCAAGAGACCCAGTACTTC. The chain joins TRBV29-1 to TRBJ2-5; no clear D. Germline V gives CDR1 SQVTM, CDR2 ANQGSEA. The CDR3 is 13 residues long. V was trimmed by 7 bases and J by 2 bases, leaving 14 bases between them. Variable domain in full (rest from reference TRBV29-1 and TRBJ2-5): SAVISQKPSRDICQRGTSLTIQCQVDSQVTMMFWYRQQPGQSLTLIATANQGSEATYESGFVIDKFPISRPNLTFSTLTVSNMSPEDSSIYLCSARAFAQETQYFGPGTRLLVL.

This clone was detected only a few times. The chain combines TRBV21-1 with TRBJ1-1; whether TRBD1, the table's D call, matches the DNA was not checked. TRBV21-1 is recorded as a pseudogene. This CDR3 region has 15 residues. The CDR3 DNA reads as TGTGCCAGCAGCACCTACCCGACAGGATGGACTGAAGCTTTCTTT. Its protein product is CASSTYPTGWTEAFF.

The V and J genes are TRBV19 and TRBJ1-2; 9 bases are a match to TRBD1. The CDR3 has 14 residues. Germline V lookup: CDR1 LNHDA, CDR2 SQIVND (reference sequence). V shed 7 bases and J 0 bases; nucleotides not matched to a gene: 3. The CDR3 sequence: CASTRDRANYGYTF. In nucleotides, the CDR3 is TGTGCCAGTACCCGGGACAGGGCTAACTATGGCTACACCTTC.

The J gene is TRBJ2-1, the V gene TRBV9; a possible D gene is TRBD1 (6 bases). Per germline, CDR1 SGDLS and CDR2 YYNGEE. Between the trimmed V and J ends, which lost 3 bases and 0 bases, there was a span of 10 bases. This CDR3 spans 15 amino acids. The CDR3 loop is CASSASGVSYNEQFF. The CDR3 DNA reads TGTGCCAGCAGCGCCTCAGGGGTCTCCTACAATGAGCAGTTCTTC.

The V and J genes are TRBV5-1 and TRBJ2-7; maybe TRBD2 (5 bases). The CDR3 is 14 amino acids. Germline CDR1 and CDR2: SGHRS and YFSETQ. V lost 0 bases and J lost 3, with 10 bases in between. The CDR3 nucleotides are TGCGCCAGCAGCTTGGGCCCGGGGATCTACGAGCAGTACTTC. This translates into CASSLGPGIYEQYF.

This chain connects TRBV5-1 to TRBJ2-1, with 12 nucleotides matching TRBD2. J lost 7 bases, V lost 2 bases, and 4 bases had no gene match. In germline, CDR1 is SGHRS, CDR2 YFSETQ. This CDR3 comprises 15 residues. The CDR3 DNA reads TGCGCCAGCAGCTTACTAGCGGGAGGCTTGAATGAGCAGTTCTTC. It codes for CASSLLAGGLNEQFF.

The chain couples TRBV7-9 to TRBJ2-1; 10 positions agree with TRBD2. The V segment lost 1 base and the J segment 2 bases; nucleotides outside the gene matches: 8. The CDR3 contains 18 residues. Germline CDR1 and CDR2: SEHNR and FQNEAQ (reference sequence). CDR3 sequence: CASSLGLAGVRAYNEQFF. The CDR3 region has the DNA TGTGCCAGCAGCTTAGGGCTAGCGGGAGTGAGAGCCTACAATGAGCAGTTCTTC. The variable domain in full, with the rest retrieved from reference TRBV7-9 and TRBJ2-1, is DTGVSQNPRHKITKRGQNVTFRCDPISEHNRLYWYRQTLGQGPEFLTYFQNEAQLEKSRLLSDRFSAERPKGSFSTLEIQRTEQGDSAMYLCASSLGLAGVRAYNEQFFGPGTRLTVL.

V and J are TRBV9 and TRBJ2-1, with D perhaps assigned TRBD1 or TRBD2 (5 bases each). The CDR3 length is 14 residues. The V end was cut by 4 bases, the J end by 8 bases, with 16 bases between. Germline CDR1 and CDR2: SGDLS and YYNGEE. CDR3 in amino acids: CASSPGDRRDEQFF. CDR3 in DNA: TGTGCCAGCAGCCCCGGGGACCGCAGGGATGAGCAGTTCTTC.

The chain uses TRBV27 and TRBJ1-1; 7 nucleotides align to TRBD1. Germline lookup yields CDR1 MNHEY and CDR2 SMNVEV (reference sequence). The CDR3 has 13 amino acids. V lost 8 bases and J lost 5; bases outside the gene matches: 8. The CDR3 DNA follows: TGTGCCAGCGCCGACAGGGCGGGGACTGAAGCTTTCTTT. It yields the protein CASADRAGTEAFF.

The gene calls are TRBV29-1 and TRBJ1-1; weak D call: TRBD1 (5 bases). V lost 6 bases to trimming and J lost 6 bases, with 11 bases between them. CDR1 SQVTM and CDR2 ANQGSEA come from the germline V gene. This CDR3 is 11 amino acids long. The CDR3 DNA reads as TGCAGCGTGGGGGGGGATCCTGAAGCTTTCTTT. Its protein product is CSVGGDPEAFF.

The chain combines TRBV7-2 with TRBJ2-1; no definite D call. The CDR3 has 12 residues. Trimming cost V 4 bases and J 9 bases, with 10 bases left between them. Germline V gene data show CDR1 as SGHTA and CDR2 as FQGNSA. In DNA, the CDR3 is TGTGCCAGCAGCTGGGTTGGCTTTGAGCAGTTCTTC. Protein sequence: CASSWVGFEQFF.